This entry is about one T cell receptor (beta chain). What it binds is unknown. With 60 Vbeta and 13 Jbeta primers, the PCR was carried out. Clones were read by immunoSEQ multiplex PCR, and TCRdb kept only the in-frame ones, dropping some. The table for this sample gives 55,000 to 85,000 clones. The germline V gene encodes CDR1 SGHRS and CDR2 YFSETQ. The CDR3 spans 14 residues. The V gene lost 0 bases and the J gene lost 2 bases, with 9 bases spanning the gap. This entry comes from a study of cytomegalovirus exposure and HLA in healthy donors. Findings of the study overall: High sensitivity and specificity were reportedly achieved when the classifier diagnosed cytomegalovirus status. Available immune exposure information was restricted to CMV serostatus only. In vitro, a few CMV-associated chains proved specific for CMV antigens. Across donors, presence/absence analyses took sequencing depth to be roughly uniform.

The TCR sequence derives from a female donor in good health and CMV-seropositive. The chain is built from TRBV5-1 and TRBJ2-7; D unresolved. The specimen sequenced was PBMCs. CDR3 sequence (DNA): TGCGCCAGCAGCTTGGGGTGGCAGACCTACGAGCAGTACTTC. Protein sequence: CASSLGWQTYEQYF.